This entry lists 5 T cell receptor beta chains sequenced from one sample in a study of neurological immune-mediated disorders. TCRdb called the 5' RACE reads again in MiXCR, with one record for every CDR3 protein. In the table there are roughly 60,000 distinct CDR3 sequences, about 4.2% of which are singletons. Sequenced: CD4+ T cells from blood. These TCRs come from a woman in her forties with multiple sclerosis.

This clonotype showed up just a few times. The rearrangement uses TRBV3-1 and TRBJ1-1; no definite D call. V shed 0 bases and J shed 1 base, with 6 bases lying between them. Per the germline V gene, CDR1 is LGHDT and CDR2 is YNNKEL (reference sequence). This CDR3 has 14 residues. The CDR3 region has the DNA TGTGCCAGCAGCCAAGATCAGGCGAACACTGAAGCTTTCTTT. Amino acids: CASSQDQANTEAFF. The full variable domain, rest sourced from reference TRBV3-1 and TRBJ1-1, is DTAVSQTPKYLVTQMGNDKSIKCEQNLGHDTMYWYKQDSKKFLKIMFSYNNKELIINETVPNRFSPKSPDKAHLNLHINSLELGDSAVYFCASSQDQANTEAFFGQGTRLTVV.

This clonotype was seen a few times. This rearrangement joins TRBV5-1 to TRBJ2-1; 12 positions match TRBD1. CDR1 SGHRS and CDR2 YFSETQ come from the germline V gene. V was pared by 4 bases and J by 6 bases, with 14 bases of the junction left unmatched. The CDR3 extends over 18 amino acids. The CDR3 DNA sequence: TGCGCCAGCAGCCCCGGGACAGGGGGCTTTCGGGTCGCCAATGAGCAGTTCTTC. As protein: CASSPGTGGFRVANEQFF.

This clonotype was seen many times. The chain carries TRBV9 and TRBJ2-2; either TRBD1 or TRBD2 may fit D (6 bases each). This CDR3 region has 16 residues. With 4 bases removed from V and 0 bases from J, the gap between germline ends came to 13 bases. The V gene's germline CDR1 is SGDLS and CDR2 YYNGEE. The CDR3 DNA reads as TGTGCCAGCAGCATTGCGGGACAAACGAACACCGGGGAGCTGTTTTTT. This gives the protein CASSIAGQTNTGELFF.

Many counts were recorded for this clonotype. The chain uses TRBV2 and TRBJ2-1; no clear D gene. The V end was cut by 6 bases, the J end by 10 bases, with 16 bases between. CDR3 size: 13 residues. In germline, CDR1 is SNHLY, CDR2 FYNNEI. In DNA form, the CDR3 reads TGTGCCAGCAGAACCTCCACACTGGGGGAGCAGTTCTTC. It encodes CASRTSTLGEQFF.

This clonotype was counted at least ten times. The chain links TRBV4-1 to TRBJ1-5; D unresolved. V was trimmed by 1 base and J by 2 bases, leaving 6 bases between them. Per germline, CDR1 MGHRA and CDR2 YSYEKL. The CDR3 runs 14 residues. This CDR3 reads CASSQVSGNQPQHF. CDR3 bases: TGCGCCAGCAGCCAAGTAAGTGGCAATCAGCCCCAGCATTTT.